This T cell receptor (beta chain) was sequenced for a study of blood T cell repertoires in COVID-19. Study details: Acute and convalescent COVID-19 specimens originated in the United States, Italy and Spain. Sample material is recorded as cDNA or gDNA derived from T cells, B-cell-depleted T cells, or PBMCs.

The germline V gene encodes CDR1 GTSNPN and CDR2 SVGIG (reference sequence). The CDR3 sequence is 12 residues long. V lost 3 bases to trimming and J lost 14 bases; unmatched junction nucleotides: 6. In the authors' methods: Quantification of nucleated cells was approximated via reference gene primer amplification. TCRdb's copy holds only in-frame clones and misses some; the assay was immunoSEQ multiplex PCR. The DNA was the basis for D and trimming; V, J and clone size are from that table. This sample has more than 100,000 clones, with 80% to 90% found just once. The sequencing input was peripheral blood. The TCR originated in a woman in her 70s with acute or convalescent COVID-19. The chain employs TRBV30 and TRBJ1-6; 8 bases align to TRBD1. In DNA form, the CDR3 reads TGTGCCTGGAGGCAGGGGGCCGTTTCCCTCCACTTT. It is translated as CAWRQGAVSLHF.